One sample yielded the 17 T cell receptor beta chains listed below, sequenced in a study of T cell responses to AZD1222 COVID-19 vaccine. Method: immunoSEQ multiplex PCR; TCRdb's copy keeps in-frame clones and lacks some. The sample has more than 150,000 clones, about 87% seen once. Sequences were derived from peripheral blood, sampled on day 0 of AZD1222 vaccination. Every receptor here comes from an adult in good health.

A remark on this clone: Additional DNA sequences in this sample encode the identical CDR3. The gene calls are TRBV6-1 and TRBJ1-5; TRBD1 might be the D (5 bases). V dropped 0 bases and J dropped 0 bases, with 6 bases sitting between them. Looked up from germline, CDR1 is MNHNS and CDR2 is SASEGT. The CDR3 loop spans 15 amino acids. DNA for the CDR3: TGTGCCAGCAGTGAAGCGGGGGTTAGCAATCAGCCCCAGCATTTT. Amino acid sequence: CASSEAGVSNQPQHF.

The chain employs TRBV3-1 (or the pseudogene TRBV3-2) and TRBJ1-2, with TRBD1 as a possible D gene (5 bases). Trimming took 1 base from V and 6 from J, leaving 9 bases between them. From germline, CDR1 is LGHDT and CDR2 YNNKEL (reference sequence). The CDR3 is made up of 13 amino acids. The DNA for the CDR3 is TGTGCCAGCAGCCAAGGCAGGGATCATGGCTACACCTTC. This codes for CASSQGRDHGYTF.

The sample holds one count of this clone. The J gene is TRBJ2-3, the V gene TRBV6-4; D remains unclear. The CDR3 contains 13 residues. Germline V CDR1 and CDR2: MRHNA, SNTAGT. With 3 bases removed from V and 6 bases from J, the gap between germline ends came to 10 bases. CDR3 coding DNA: TGTGCCAGCAGTGAGAACTTTGGGGATACGCAGTATTTT. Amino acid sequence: CASSENFGDTQYF.

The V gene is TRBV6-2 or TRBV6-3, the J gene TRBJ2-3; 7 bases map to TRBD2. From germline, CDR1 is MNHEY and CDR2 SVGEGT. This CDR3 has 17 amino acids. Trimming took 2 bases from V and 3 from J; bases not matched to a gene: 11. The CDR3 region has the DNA TGTGCCAGCAGTTACAAGACTAGCCGCGCGCGGACAGATACGCAGTATTTT. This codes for CASSYKTSRARTDTQYF.

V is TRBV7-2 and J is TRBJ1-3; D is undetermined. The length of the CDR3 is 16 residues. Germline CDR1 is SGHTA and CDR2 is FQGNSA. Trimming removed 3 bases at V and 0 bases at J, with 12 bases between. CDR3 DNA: TGTGCCAGCAGCTTTTCGGGTGAGAGCTCTGGAAACACCATATATTTT. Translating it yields CASSFSGESSGNTIYF.

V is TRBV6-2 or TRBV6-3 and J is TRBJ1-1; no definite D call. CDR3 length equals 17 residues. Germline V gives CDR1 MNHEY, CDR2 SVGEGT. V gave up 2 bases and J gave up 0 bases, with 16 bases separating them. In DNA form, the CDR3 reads TGTGCCAGCAGTTACAGGTCCCCCCCTGGTCTGAACACTGAAGCTTTCTTT. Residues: CASSYRSPPGLNTEAFF.

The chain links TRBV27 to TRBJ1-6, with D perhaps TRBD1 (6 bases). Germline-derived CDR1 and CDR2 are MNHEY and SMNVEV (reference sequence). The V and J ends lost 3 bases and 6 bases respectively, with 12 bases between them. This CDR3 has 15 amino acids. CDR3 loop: CASSFQAGVNSPLHF. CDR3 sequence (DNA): TGTGCCAGCAGTTTTCAGGCAGGGGTTAATTCACCCCTCCACTTT.

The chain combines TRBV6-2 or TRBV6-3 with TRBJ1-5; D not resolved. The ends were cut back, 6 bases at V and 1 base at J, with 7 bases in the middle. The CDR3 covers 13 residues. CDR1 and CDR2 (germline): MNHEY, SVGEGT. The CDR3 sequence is CASSLDSNQPQHF. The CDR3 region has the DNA TGTGCCAGCAGCTTGGACAGCAATCAGCCCCAGCATTTT.

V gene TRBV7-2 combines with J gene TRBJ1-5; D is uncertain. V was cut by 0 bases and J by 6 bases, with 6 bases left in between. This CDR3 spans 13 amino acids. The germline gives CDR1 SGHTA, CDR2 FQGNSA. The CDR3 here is CASSLAIRQPQHF. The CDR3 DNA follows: TGTGCCAGCAGCTTAGCGATACGTCAGCCCCAGCATTTT.

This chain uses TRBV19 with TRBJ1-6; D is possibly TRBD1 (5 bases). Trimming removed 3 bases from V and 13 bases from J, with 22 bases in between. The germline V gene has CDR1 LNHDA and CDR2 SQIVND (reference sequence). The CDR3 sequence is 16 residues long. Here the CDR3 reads CASSIRTSRATSPLHF. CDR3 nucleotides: TGTGCCAGTAGTATCCGGACATCTAGGGCGACGTCGCCCCTCCACTTT.

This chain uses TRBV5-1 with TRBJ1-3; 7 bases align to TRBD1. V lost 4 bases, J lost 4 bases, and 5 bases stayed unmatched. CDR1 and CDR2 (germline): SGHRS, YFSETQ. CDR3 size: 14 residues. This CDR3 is CASSPGTAGNTIYF. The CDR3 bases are TGCGCCAGCAGCCCGGGGACAGCCGGAAACACCATATATTTT.

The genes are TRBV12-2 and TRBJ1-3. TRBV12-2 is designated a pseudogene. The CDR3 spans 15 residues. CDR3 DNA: TGTGCAAGTCGCTTAGCTACCCTGGACGGAAACACCATATATTTT. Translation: CASRLATLDGNTIYF.

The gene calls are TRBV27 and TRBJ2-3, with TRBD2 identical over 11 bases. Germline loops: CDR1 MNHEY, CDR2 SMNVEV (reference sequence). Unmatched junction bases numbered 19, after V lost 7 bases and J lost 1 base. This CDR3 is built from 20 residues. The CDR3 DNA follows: TGTGCCAGCACCCCAGGGCCCTTAGCGGGAGGGTATGGGGGCACAGATACGCAGTATTTT. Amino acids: CASTPGPLAGGYGGTDTQYF.

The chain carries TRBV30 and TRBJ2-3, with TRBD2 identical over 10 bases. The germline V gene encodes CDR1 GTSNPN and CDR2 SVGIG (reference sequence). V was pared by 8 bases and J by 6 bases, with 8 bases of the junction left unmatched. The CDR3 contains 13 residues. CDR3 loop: CAVTLAGADTQYF. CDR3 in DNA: TGTGCCGTAACCCTAGCGGGAGCTGATACGCAGTATTTT.

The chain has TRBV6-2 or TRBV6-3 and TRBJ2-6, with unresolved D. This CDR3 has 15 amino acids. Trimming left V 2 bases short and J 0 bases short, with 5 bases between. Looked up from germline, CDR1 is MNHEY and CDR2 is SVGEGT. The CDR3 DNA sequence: TGTGCCAGCAGTTACGAGGACTCTGGGGCCAACGTCCTGACTTTC. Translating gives CASSYEDSGANVLTF.

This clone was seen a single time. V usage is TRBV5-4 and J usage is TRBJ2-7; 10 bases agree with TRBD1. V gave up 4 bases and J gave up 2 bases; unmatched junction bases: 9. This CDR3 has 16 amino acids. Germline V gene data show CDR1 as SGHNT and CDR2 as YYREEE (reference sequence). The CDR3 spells CASSMSGTGVPYEQYF. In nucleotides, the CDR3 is TGTGCCAGCAGCATGTCGGGGACAGGGGTCCCCTACGAGCAGTACTTC.

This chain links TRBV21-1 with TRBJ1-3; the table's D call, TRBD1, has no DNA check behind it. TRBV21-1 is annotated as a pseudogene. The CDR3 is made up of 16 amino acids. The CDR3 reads CASSKVVRISGNTIYF. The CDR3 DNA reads TGTGCCAGCAGCAAAGTCGTCAGAATCTCTGGAAACACCATATATTTT.